This entry lists 16 T cell receptor beta chains sequenced from one sample in a study of T-cell memory formation after mild COVID-19. TCRdb re-derived calls from the 5' RACE reads in MiXCR, one entry per CDR3 protein. This repertoire shows about 57,000 distinct CDR3 sequences, more than 9% found once; its top ten account for around a quarter. Sequencing was carried out using PBMCs or a T cell subset sorted from them (not recorded which). The receptors derive from a man between 18 and 35 years old who had mild COVID-19 (a few samples of this study predate the infection). Cell type and time point are not known.

This clonotype was seen a few times. V and J are TRBV12-3 or TRBV12-4 and TRBJ1-1, with D perhaps matching TRBD1 (5 bases). Trimming took off 7 bases at V and 0 bases at J, with 12 bases between the two ends. The CDR3 contains 14 residues. The CDR3 coding sequence is TGTGCCAGCAACCACAGGCGTTTGAACACTGAAGCTTTCTTT. It yields the protein CASNHRRLNTEAFF.

The table lists this clonotype with a few counts. The chain links TRBV19 to TRBJ1-1; D gene ambiguous. Germline CDR1 reads LNHDA; CDR2 reads SQIVND (reference sequence). CDR3 length: 13 amino acids. Trimming removed 3 bases at V and 1 base at J, with 6 bases between. CDR3 in amino acids: CASSISGNTEAFF. The DNA for the CDR3 is TGTGCCAGTAGTATTTCTGGGAACACTGAAGCTTTCTTT.

This chain uses TRBV12-3 or TRBV12-4 with TRBJ1-1; tentative D call: TRBD1 (5 bases). The ends were cut back, 5 bases at V and 4 bases at J, with 14 bases in the middle. The CDR3 has 14 amino acids. In DNA form, the CDR3 reads TGTGCCAGCAGTCGGGGACCGGGTAGCACTGAAGCTTTCTTT. Translated, it gives CASSRGPGSTEAFF.

The V and J genes are TRBV11-2 and TRBJ2-7; D is undetermined. The germline gives CDR1 SGHAT, CDR2 FQNNGV. CDR3 length: 12 amino acids. V was shortened by 5 bases and J by 7 bases, with 12 bases between the two germline ends. The CDR3 DNA is TGTGCCAGCAGCCCCCGCGCGAGGGAGCAGTACTTC. Translation: CASSPRAREQYF.

The CDR3 DNA reads as TGCGCCAGCGCCTCGACAGAACCGCTGGGGAATTCACCCCTCCACTTT. Protein sequence: CASASTEPLGNSPLHF. J is TRBJ1-6 and V is TRBV23-1, with D perhaps matching TRBD1 (5 bases). TRBV23-1 is an ORF, and what it does is uncertain. The CDR3 spans 16 residues. V lost 8 bases and J lost 7, with 21 bases in between.

V gene TRBV7-9 combines with J gene TRBJ2-3; the D gene could be TRBD1 or TRBD2 (5 bases each). This CDR3 is built from 14 residues. CDR1 SEHNR and CDR2 FQNEAQ come from the germline V gene (reference sequence). V lost 4 bases and J lost 0, with 8 bases in between. The CDR3 nucleotides are TGTGCCAGCAGCTGGGACCTAAGCACAGATACGCAGTATTTT. The encoded protein is CASSWDLSTDTQYF.

This clonotype was seen more than once but under ten times. The rearrangement uses TRBV5-1 and TRBJ1-4, with 7 bases that match TRBD1. J was trimmed by 5 bases and V by 4 bases; bases with no gene match: 11. Germline V lookup: CDR1 SGHRS, CDR2 YFSETQ. The CDR3 length is 16 residues. The CDR3 bases are TGCGCCAGCAGCACCGGGACAGTAGAAATGAATGAAAAACTGTTTTTT. As protein: CASSTGTVEMNEKLFF.

This clonotype has more than one count but fewer than ten. The chain employs TRBV15 and TRBJ2-6; 7 bases fit TRBD1. This CDR3 is built from 14 residues. Germline V gives CDR1 LNHNV, CDR2 YYDKDF (reference sequence). Losses at the gene ends were 8 bases for V and 4 bases for J; bases not matched to a gene: 5. This chain's CDR3 is CATHRGLGANVLTF. The CDR3 DNA follows: TGTGCCACCCACAGGGGCCTGGGGGCCAACGTCCTGACTTTC.

The V call is TRBV20-1, the J call TRBJ1-6; TRBD1 agrees at 9 bases. Germline-derived CDR1 and CDR2 are DFQATT and SNEGSKA (reference sequence). The length of the CDR3 is 14 residues. J gave up 9 bases and V 3 bases, and 6 bases lay outside the gene matches. CDR3 in amino acids: CSARAGTGSSPLHF. The DNA of the CDR3 is TGCAGTGCTAGGGCTGGGACAGGGAGTTCACCCCTCCACTTT.

The CDR3 coding sequence is TGCGCCAGCAGCCCTCTCCCCCAGAATGGCTACACCTTC. Amino acids: CASSPLPQNGYTF. The V and J genes are TRBV4-1 and TRBJ1-2; D ambiguous. In germline, CDR1 is MGHRA, CDR2 YSYEKL. CDR3 length: 13 residues. V shed 4 bases and J shed 6 bases, with 12 bases lying between them.

At least ten counts were recorded for this clonotype. The rearrangement joins TRBV5-1 to TRBJ1-1; no clear D gene. Germline V CDR1 and CDR2: SGHRS, YFSETQ. Trimming left V 5 bases short and J 1 base short, with 12 bases between. CDR3 size: 14 residues. This chain's CDR3 is CASRLGGENTEAFF. As DNA, the CDR3 is TGCGCCAGCAGGCTTGGTGGGGAGAACACTGAAGCTTTCTTT.

This clonotype was counted only a few times. The rearrangement uses TRBV9 and TRBJ1-1, with TRBD1 identical over 7 bases. Germline assignment: CDR1 SGDLS and CDR2 YYNGEE. V was clipped by 3 bases and J by 4 bases; unmatched bases: 6. The CDR3 contains 14 residues. The CDR3 is CASSARGSFTEAFF. CDR3 DNA sequence: TGTGCCAGCAGCGCCAGGGGGTCGTTCACTGAAGCTTTCTTT.

This clonotype was counted a few times. The gene calls are TRBV9 and TRBJ2-2; 7 bases line up with TRBD1. The CDR3 is 16 amino acids. Germline V gene data show CDR1 as SGDLS and CDR2 as YYNGEE. Germline trimming cut 0 bases from V and 4 bases from J; bases unmatched to any gene: 6. CDR3 DNA sequence: TGTGCCAGCAGCGTAGCTCCGGGACAGCTCACCGGGGAGCTGTTTTTT. It translates to CASSVAPGQLTGELFF.

The chain links TRBV12-3 or TRBV12-4 to TRBJ1-2; unclear D gene. The length of the CDR3 is 13 residues. Trimming cost V 6 bases and J 7 bases, with 15 bases left between them. The CDR3 DNA reads TGTGCCAGCAGCCAAAACCCCCCCGGTGGCTACACCTTC. It encodes CASSQNPPGGYTF.

The CDR3: CASSLRARGTYEQYF. The CDR3 DNA is TGCGCCAGCAGCTTAAGGGCTCGGGGTACCTACGAGCAGTACTTC. The V and J genes are TRBV5-1 and TRBJ2-7, with a tentative D call TRBD2 (5 bases). Per the germline V gene, CDR1 is SGHRS and CDR2 is YFSETQ. The CDR3 length is 15 residues. V gave up 2 bases and J gave up 2 bases, with 14 bases separating them.

V and J are TRBV7-9 and TRBJ1-1; D is unclear. The CDR3 has 13 residues. The germline CDR1 and CDR2 sequences are SEHNR and FQNEAQ (reference sequence). Trimming removed 1 base at V and 7 bases at J, with 10 bases between. The CDR3 coding sequence is TGTGCCAGCAGCTTAGGATCGGAGAATGAAGCTTTCTTT. Residues: CASSLGSENEAFF.